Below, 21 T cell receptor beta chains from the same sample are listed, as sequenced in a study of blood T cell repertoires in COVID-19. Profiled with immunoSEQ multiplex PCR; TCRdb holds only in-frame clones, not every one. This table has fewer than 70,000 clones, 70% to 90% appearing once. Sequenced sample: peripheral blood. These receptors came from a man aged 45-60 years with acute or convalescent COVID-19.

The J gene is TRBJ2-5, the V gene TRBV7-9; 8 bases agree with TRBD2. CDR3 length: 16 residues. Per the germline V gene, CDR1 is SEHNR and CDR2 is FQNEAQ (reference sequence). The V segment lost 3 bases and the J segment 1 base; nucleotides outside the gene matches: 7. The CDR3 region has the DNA TGTGCCAGCAGCTTGGCGACGGGGGGGCCCCAAGAGACCCAGTACTTC. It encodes CASSLATGGPQETQYF.

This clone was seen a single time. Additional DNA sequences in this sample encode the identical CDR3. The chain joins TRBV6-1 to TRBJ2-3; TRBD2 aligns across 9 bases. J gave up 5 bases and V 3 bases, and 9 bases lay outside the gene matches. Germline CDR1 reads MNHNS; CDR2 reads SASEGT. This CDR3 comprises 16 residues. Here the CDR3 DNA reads TGTGCCAGCAGTGAGGGGCTAGCGGGGAGTGGAGATACGCAGTATTTT. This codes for CASSEGLAGSGDTQYF.

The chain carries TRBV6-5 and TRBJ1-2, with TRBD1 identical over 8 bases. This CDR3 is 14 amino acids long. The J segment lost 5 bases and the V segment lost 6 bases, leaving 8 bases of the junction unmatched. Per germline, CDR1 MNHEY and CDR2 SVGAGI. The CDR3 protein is CASRGGQGLYGYTF. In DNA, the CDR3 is TGTGCCAGCAGGGGAGGACAGGGACTTTATGGCTACACCTTC.

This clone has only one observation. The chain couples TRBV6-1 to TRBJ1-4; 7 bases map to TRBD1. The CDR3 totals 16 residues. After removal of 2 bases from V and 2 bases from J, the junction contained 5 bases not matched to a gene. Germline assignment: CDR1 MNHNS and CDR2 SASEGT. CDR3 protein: CASSEIRGNTNEKLFF. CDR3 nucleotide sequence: TGTGCCAGCAGTGAAATCAGGGGGAATACTAATGAAAAACTGTTTTTT.

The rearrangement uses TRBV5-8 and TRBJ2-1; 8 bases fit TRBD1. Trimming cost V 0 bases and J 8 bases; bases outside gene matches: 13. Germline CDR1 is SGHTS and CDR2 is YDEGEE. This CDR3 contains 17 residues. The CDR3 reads CASSLDRRGRTFDEQFF. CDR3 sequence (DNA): TGTGCCAGCAGCTTGGATCGCAGGGGGCGTACATTCGATGAGCAGTTCTTC.

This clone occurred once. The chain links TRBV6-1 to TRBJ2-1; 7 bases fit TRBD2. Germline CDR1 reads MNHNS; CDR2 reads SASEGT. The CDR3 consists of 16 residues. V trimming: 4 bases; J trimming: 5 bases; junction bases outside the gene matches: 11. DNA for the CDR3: TGTGCCAGCAGTGCCCGGGTGGCGGGGGTTAACAATGAGCAGTTCTTC. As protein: CASSARVAGVNNEQFF.

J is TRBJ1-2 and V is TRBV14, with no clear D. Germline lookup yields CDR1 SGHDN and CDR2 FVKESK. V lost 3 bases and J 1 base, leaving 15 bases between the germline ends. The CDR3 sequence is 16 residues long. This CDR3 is CASSQLGRSLNYGYTF. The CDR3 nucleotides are TGTGCCAGCAGCCAGTTGGGCAGATCGCTTAACTATGGCTACACCTTC.

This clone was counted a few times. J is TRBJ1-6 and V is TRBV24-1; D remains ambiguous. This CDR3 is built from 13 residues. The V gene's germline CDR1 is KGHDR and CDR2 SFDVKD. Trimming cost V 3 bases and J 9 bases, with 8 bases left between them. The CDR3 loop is CATSDTVGSPLHF. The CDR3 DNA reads TGTGCCACCAGTGATACAGTTGGTTCACCCCTCCACTTT.

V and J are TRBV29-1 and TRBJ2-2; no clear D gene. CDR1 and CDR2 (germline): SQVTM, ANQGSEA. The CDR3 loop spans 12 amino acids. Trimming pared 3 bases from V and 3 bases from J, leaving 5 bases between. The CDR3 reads CSVDRYTGELFF. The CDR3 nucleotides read TGCAGCGTTGACAGATACACCGGGGAGCTGTTTTTT.

CDR3 loop: CAWSKDPFGGGLVPLHF. CDR3 DNA sequence: TGTGCCTGGAGTAAGGACCCGTTCGGGGGTGGGCTTGTTCCCCTCCACTTT. The chain combines TRBV30 with TRBJ1-6; D is possibly TRBD1 (5 bases). Per the germline V gene, CDR1 is GTSNPN and CDR2 is SVGIG (reference sequence). Trimming removed 2 bases at V and 13 bases at J, with 27 bases between. The CDR3 is 17 amino acids.

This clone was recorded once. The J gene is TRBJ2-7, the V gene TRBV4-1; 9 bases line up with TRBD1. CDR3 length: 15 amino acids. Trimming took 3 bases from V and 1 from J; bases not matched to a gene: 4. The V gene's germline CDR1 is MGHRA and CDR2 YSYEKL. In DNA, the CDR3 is TGCGCCAGCAGCCAGGGACAGGGAAAGTCCTACGAGCAGTACTTC. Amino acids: CASSQGQGKSYEQYF.

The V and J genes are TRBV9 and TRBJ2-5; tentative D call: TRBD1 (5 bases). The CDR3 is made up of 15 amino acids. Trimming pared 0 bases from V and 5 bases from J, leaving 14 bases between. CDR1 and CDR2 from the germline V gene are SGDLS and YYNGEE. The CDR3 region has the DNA TGTGCCAGCAGCGTAGAGGCAAGGGGATGGGAGACCCAGTACTTC. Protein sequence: CASSVEARGWETQYF.

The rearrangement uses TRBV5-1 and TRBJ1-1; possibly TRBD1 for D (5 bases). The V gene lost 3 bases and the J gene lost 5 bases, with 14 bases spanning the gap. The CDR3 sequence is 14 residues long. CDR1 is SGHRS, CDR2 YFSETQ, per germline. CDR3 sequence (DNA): TGCGCCAGCAGCTCCCAGCAGGGAAGTACTGAAGCTTTCTTT. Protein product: CASSSQQGSTEAFF.

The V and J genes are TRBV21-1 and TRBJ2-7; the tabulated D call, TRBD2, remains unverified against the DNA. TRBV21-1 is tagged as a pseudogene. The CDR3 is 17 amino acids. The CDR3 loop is CASSKALGTSGGYEQYV. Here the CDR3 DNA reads TGTGCCAGCAGCAAAGCGCTAGGGACTAGCGGGGGGTACGAGCAGTACGTC.

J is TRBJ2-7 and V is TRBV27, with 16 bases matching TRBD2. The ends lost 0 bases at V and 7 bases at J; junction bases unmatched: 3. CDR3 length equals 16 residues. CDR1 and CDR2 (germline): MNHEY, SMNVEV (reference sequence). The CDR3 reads CASSLSGLAGGREQYF. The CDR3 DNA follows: TGTGCCAGCAGTTTATCGGGACTAGCGGGGGGGCGTGAGCAGTACTTC.

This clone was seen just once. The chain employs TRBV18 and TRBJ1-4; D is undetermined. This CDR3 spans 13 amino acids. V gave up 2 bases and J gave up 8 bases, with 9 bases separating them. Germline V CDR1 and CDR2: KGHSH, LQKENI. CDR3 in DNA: TGTGCCAGCTCACCAGTGGTGGAGGAAAAACTGTTTTTT. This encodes CASSPVVEEKLFF.

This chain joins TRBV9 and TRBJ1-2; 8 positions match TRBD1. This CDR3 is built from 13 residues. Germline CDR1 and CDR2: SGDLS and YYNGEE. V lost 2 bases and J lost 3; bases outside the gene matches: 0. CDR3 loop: CASSVTGDYGYTF. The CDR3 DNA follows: TGTGCCAGCAGCGTGACAGGGGACTATGGCTACACCTTC. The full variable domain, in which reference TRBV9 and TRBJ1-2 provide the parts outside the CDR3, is DSGVTQTPKHLITATGQRVTLRCSPRSGDLSVYWYQQSLDQGLQFLIQYYNGEERAKGNILERFSAQQFPDLHSELNLSSLELGDSALYFCASSVTGDYGYTFGSGTRLTVV.

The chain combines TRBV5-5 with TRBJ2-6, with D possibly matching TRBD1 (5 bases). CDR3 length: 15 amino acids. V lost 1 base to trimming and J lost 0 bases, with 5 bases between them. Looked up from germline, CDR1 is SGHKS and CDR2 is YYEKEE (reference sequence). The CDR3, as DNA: TGTGCCAGCAGCTTGACAGGCTCTGGGGCCAACGTCCTGACTTTC. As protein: CASSLTGSGANVLTF.

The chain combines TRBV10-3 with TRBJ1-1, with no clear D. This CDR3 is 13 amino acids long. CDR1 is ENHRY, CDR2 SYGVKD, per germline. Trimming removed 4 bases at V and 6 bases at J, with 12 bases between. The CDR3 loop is CAISASGNSEAFF. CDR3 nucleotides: TGTGCCATCAGTGCTTCGGGAAACTCTGAAGCTTTCTTT.

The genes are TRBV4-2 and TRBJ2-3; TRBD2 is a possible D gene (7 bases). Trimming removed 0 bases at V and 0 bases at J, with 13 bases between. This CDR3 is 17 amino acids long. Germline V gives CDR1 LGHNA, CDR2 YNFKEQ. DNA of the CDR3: TGTGCCAGCAGCCAAGAATCGGCGGGGGCTAGCACAGATACGCAGTATTTT. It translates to CASSQESAGASTDTQYF.

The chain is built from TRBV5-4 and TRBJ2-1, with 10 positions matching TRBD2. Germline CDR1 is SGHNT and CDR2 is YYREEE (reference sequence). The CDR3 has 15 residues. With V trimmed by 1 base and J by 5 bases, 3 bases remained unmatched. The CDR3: CASSLQRGGDNEQFF. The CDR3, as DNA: TGTGCCAGCAGCTTGCAGCGGGGGGGCGACAATGAGCAGTTCTTC. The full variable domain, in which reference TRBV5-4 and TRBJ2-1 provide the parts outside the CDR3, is ETGVTQSPTHLIKTRGQQVTLRCSSQSGHNTVSWYQQALGQGPQFIFQYYREEENGRGNFPPRFSGLQFPNYSSELNVNALELDDSALYLCASSLQRGGDNEQFFGPGTRLTVL.